The 11 T cell receptor beta chains in this list originate from one sample, sequenced in a study of beta chain features in type 1 diabetes. Whole-study findings and limits: Shorter TCRB CDR3s, moderately but significantly so, were found in Type 1 diabetes patients in all four CD4+ subsets.

Expressed TCRB transcripts were sequenced because the isolated RNA had all been reverse transcribed beforehand. Repertoires were generated with immunoSEQ multiplex PCR, while TCRdb's copy carries only in-frame clones and drops some. The sample gives 100,000 to 150,000 clones, approximately 10% of which show up once; 0.65% to 0.75% is in the top ten. Their cognate antigens are unknown. The sequenced sample consisted of central memory CD4+ T cells from blood. All receptors derive from a man aged 25 to 40 with type 1 diabetes.

The chain links TRBV7-2 to TRBJ1-6; no clear D gene. The CDR3 consists of 17 residues. In germline, CDR1 is SGHTA, CDR2 FQGNSA. V dropped 1 base and J dropped 3 bases, with 13 bases sitting between them. The DNA for the CDR3 is TGTGCCAGCAGCTTAGGTCCCTCCGCTATCTATAATTCACCCCTCCACTTT. This codes for CASSLGPSAIYNSPLHF.

This clone was observed a handful of times. The V and J genes are TRBV15 and TRBJ1-5; 7 bases line up with TRBD1. The CDR3 loop spans 14 amino acids. The germline V gene has CDR1 LNHNV and CDR2 YYDKDF (reference sequence). V was clipped by 0 bases and J by 7 bases; unmatched bases: 3. As DNA, the CDR3 is TGTGCCACCAGCAGAGACAGGGGGTCCCAGCCCCAGCATTTT. Its protein product is CATSRDRGSQPQHF.

Only a few counts were recorded for this clone. This chain connects TRBV2 to TRBJ1-1, with a possible D match to TRBD1 (5 bases). V was trimmed by 8 bases and J by 4 bases, leaving 14 bases between them. The CDR3 consists of 13 residues. Germline lookup yields CDR1 SNHLY and CDR2 FYNNEI. The CDR3 nucleotides read TGTGCCAGCGGGGCTGACTTATTCACTGAAGCTTTCTTT. Encoded protein: CASGADLFTEAFF.

CDR3 nucleotides: TGCGCCAGCAGCTCTGACAGGGGAGGGGAGACCCAGTACTTC. Protein: CASSSDRGGETQYF. The rearrangement links TRBV5-1 to TRBJ2-5, with D perhaps TRBD1 (8 bases). Germline CDR1 is SGHRS and CDR2 is YFSETQ. The CDR3 consists of 14 residues. V was clipped by 3 bases and J by 5 bases, with 14 bases between them.

This clone showed up just a few times. This chain connects TRBV2 to TRBJ1-6, with 7 bases identical to TRBD1. The V segment lost 6 bases and the J segment 6 bases; nucleotides outside the gene matches: 5. The CDR3 runs to 14 residues. The germline CDR1 and CDR2 sequences are SNHLY and FYNNEI. CDR3: CASRPGTANSPLHF. CDR3 nucleotide sequence: TGTGCCAGCAGGCCCGGGACAGCTAATTCACCCCTCCACTTT.

This clone was counted only a few times. The V call is TRBV28, the J call TRBJ2-5; 10 bases match TRBD2. The CDR3 length is 16 residues. Germline CDR1 MDHEN, CDR2 SYDVKM. J gave up 0 bases and V 6 bases, and 7 bases lay outside the gene matches. The CDR3 here is CASRPSGGPYQETQYF. Here the CDR3 DNA reads TGTGCCAGCAGACCTAGCGGGGGACCGTACCAAGAGACCCAGTACTTC.

This clone has more than one count but fewer than ten. J is TRBJ1-4 and V is TRBV15, with D unclear. Trimming took 9 bases from V and 2 from J, leaving 16 bases between them. CDR1 and CDR2 from the germline V gene are LNHNV and YYDKDF (reference sequence). The CDR3 has 15 residues. CDR3 sequence (DNA): TGTGCCACGCGGCTAGACTCTTGGACTAATGAAAAACTGTTTTTT. Its protein is CATRLDSWTNEKLFF.

Only a few counts were recorded for this clone. V and J are TRBV15 and TRBJ2-7, with 8 bases fitting TRBD1. Trimming removed 0 bases from V and 3 bases from J; junction bases left unmatched: 4. Per the germline V gene, CDR1 is LNHNV and CDR2 is YYDKDF (reference sequence). This CDR3 contains 15 residues. This CDR3 is CATSRDRGRYYEQYF. CDR3 bases: TGTGCCACCAGCAGAGACAGGGGGCGATACTACGAGCAGTACTTC. The full variable domain, with the rest looked up from reference TRBV15 and TRBJ2-7, is DAMVIQNPRYQVTQFGKPVTLSCSQTLNHNVMYWYQQKSSQAPKLLFHYYDKDFNNEADTPDNFQSRRPNTSFCFLDIRSPGLGDTAMYLCATSRDRGRYYEQYFGPGTRLTVT.

This clone was observed a few times. The chain carries TRBV9 and TRBJ1-1; D possibly corresponds to TRBD1 (5 bases). Germline V gives CDR1 SGDLS, CDR2 YYNGEE. CDR3 size: 13 residues. V lost 0 bases, J lost 3 bases, and 6 bases lay in between. This CDR3 reads CASSVAGDTEAFF. CDR3 DNA: TGTGCCAGCAGCGTAGCGGGGGACACTGAAGCTTTCTTT.

This clone was seen a handful of times. This chain joins TRBV4-1 and TRBJ1-2; D is perhaps TRBD1 (5 bases). The CDR3 is made up of 13 amino acids. Trimming took off 0 bases at V and 8 bases at J, with 10 bases between the two ends. Looked up from germline, CDR1 is MGHRA and CDR2 is YSYEKL. Written as DNA, the CDR3 is TGCGCCAGCAGCCAAGATTGGGGGGGAGGCTACACCTTC. This translates into CASSQDWGGGYTF.

The chain joins TRBV18 to TRBJ1-6; D ambiguous. CDR3 size: 14 residues. Germline CDR1 is KGHSH and CDR2 is LQKENI. V shed 4 bases and J shed 10 bases, with 14 bases lying between them. The DNA of the CDR3 is TGTGCCAGCTCACAGGGAGGGAAGGACTCACCCCTCCACTTT. This sequence encodes CASSQGGKDSPLHF.